This TCR beta chain was documented in a study of blood T cell repertoires in COVID-19. Trimming removed 4 bases at V and 3 bases at J, with 14 bases between. Germline V gene sequence: CDR1 SGHTA, CDR2 FQGNSA. CDR3 size: 15 residues. Method: immunoSEQ multiplex PCR; TCRdb's copy keeps in-frame clones and lacks some. The data show about 150,000 clones, about 88% seen once. Sequences were obtained from PBMCs or T cells enriched from blood (not recorded which). The rearrangement links TRBV7-2 to TRBJ2-3; D not resolved. This receptor was taken from a man in his fifties who had recovered from COVID-19. CDR3 sequence reads: CASSSNHLGTDTQYF. CDR3 nucleotides: TGTGCCAGCAGCTCCAATCACCTCGGGACAGATACGCAGTATTTT.